Listed below are T cell receptor beta chains from one sample, sequenced in a study of identifying expanded T cells in peripheral blood. Generated by immunoSEQ multiplex PCR, the TCRdb table keeps only in-frame clones and is missing some. The sample consists of 90,000 to 95,000 clones, over 75% of them appearing once. The sample comprised blood. These receptors came from a person aged 18 to 75 in good health. Both conserved end residues are trimmed from each CDR3. Each record gives: V gene, CDR3 protein.

v_call: TRBV27; cdr3_aa: ASSKWGSETQY
v_call: TRBV6-4; cdr3_aa: ASCIHDGTHSNQPQH
v_call: TRBV7-2; cdr3_aa: ASSLELAGINEQF
v_call: TRBV7-2; cdr3_aa: ASSSGMGYGYT
v_call: TRBV5-1; cdr3_aa: ASSLGTASGELF
v_call: TRBV4-1; cdr3_aa: ASSQDPGPYEAF
v_call: TRBV10-3; cdr3_aa: AISVAAHSGNTIY
v_call: TRBV5-1; cdr3_aa: ASSDSDAPWETQY
v_call: TRBV10-3; cdr3_aa: AISDGGTSLEETQY
v_call: TRBV14; cdr3_aa: ASSQVHEQY
v_call: TRBV4-1; cdr3_aa: ASSQKRTGGYEQY
v_call: TRBV5-4; cdr3_aa: ASLRPEGTEAF
v_call: TRBV19; cdr3_aa: ASFDRAGEQF